The next 9 T cell receptor beta chains were all read from a single sample in a study of shared clonotypes between healthy human individuals. The table came from immunoSEQ multiplex PCR; TCRdb's copy has only in-frame clones and leaves some out. The sample shows fewer than 3 million clones, approximately 90% of them seen only once. The sequenced sample consisted of naive CD4+ T cells from PBMCs. This sample's subset: CD45RA+ positively selected. The receptors here all came from a man younger than 35 in good health. Some clones in this sample may be carry-over from other donors' samples.

The chain combines TRBV19 with TRBJ2-3, with 9 nucleotides matching TRBD1. The CDR3 runs to 12 residues. The V and J ends lost 5 bases and 14 bases, in that order; junction bases with no gene match: 8. Germline V gene lookup returns CDR1 LNHDA and CDR2 SQIVND (reference sequence). The CDR3 spells CASSETGGSLYF. CDR3 DNA: TGTGCCAGTAGTGAAACAGGGGGCAGTTTGTATTTT.

The chain recombines TRBV6-1 with TRBJ2-7; D perhaps matches TRBD1 (6 bases). This CDR3 comprises 15 residues. Germline CDR1 MNHNS, CDR2 SASEGT. Trimming cost V 7 bases and J 0 bases, with 16 bases left between them. The DNA of the CDR3 is TGTGCCAGCACTCTATCGCAGGACAGCTCCTACGAGCAGTACTTC. Translating it yields CASTLSQDSSYEQYF.

About this clone: The sample holds other DNA sequences that translate to the same CDR3. The gene calls are TRBV28 and TRBJ1-1, with no clear D. The ends were cut back, 3 bases at V and 0 bases at J, with 5 bases in the middle. This CDR3 spans 13 amino acids. Germline values: CDR1 MDHEN, CDR2 SYDVKM. The CDR3 DNA is TGTGCCAGCAGTTTTCCGGTGAACACTGAAGCTTTCTTT. Protein sequence: CASSFPVNTEAFF.

The chain combines TRBV6-1 with TRBJ2-1; 11 nucleotides agree with TRBD2. The CDR3 length is 14 residues. Germline V gives CDR1 MNHNS, CDR2 SASEGT. V gave up 8 bases and J gave up 4 bases; unmatched junction bases: 4. CDR3 nucleotide sequence: TGTGCCAGCTCAATAGCGGGAGGGTACAATGAGCAGTTCTTC. It yields the protein CASSIAGGYNEQFF.

The genes are TRBV5-4 and TRBJ1-2, with 7 bases lining up with TRBD1. The germline V gene encodes CDR1 SGHNT and CDR2 YYREEE (reference sequence). V shed 4 bases and J 3 bases; nucleotides not matched to a gene: 12. The CDR3 has 16 residues. This CDR3 reads CASSQTKGARDYGYTF. The CDR3 coding sequence is TGTGCCAGCAGCCAAACAAAGGGGGCGCGGGACTATGGCTACACCTTC.

A note on this clone: The identical CDR3 is also encoded by other nucleotide sequences in the sample. The CDR3: CASKRGFNYGYTF. The CDR3 DNA reads as TGTGCCAGTAAAAGGGGTTTCAACTATGGCTACACCTTC. The rearrangement uses TRBV19 and TRBJ1-2; perhaps TRBD1 as D (5 bases). Germline lookup yields CDR1 LNHDA and CDR2 SQIVND (reference sequence). V lost 7 bases to trimming and J lost 2 bases, with 11 bases between them. The CDR3 loop spans 13 amino acids. The full variable domain, with the rest looked up from reference TRBV19 and TRBJ1-2, is DGGITQSPKYLFRKEGQNVTLSCEQNLNHDAMYWYRQDPGQGLRLIYYSQIVNDFQKGDIAEGYSVSREKKESFPLTVTSAQKNPTAFYLCASKRGFNYGYTFGSGTRLTVV.

Concerning this clone itself: This specimen includes other DNA sequences encoding the same CDR3. This chain links TRBV29-1 with TRBJ2-1; the D gene could be TRBD1 or TRBD2 (5 bases each). CDR1 SQVTM and CDR2 ANQGSEA come from the germline V gene. The CDR3 length is 10 residues. CDR3 coding DNA: TGCAGTGGGGGATACAATGAGCAGTTCTTC. Translated: CSGGYNEQFF.

This sequence joins TRBV5-1 and TRBJ2-2; maybe TRBD2 (6 bases). CDR1 is SGHRS and CDR2 is YFSETQ in the germline V gene. The CDR3 loop spans 16 amino acids. V gave up 0 bases and J gave up 4 bases, with 13 bases separating them. This CDR3 reads CASSLAGARGTGELFF. The CDR3 coding sequence is TGCGCCAGCAGCTTGGCCGGGGCGCGGGGCACCGGGGAGCTGTTTTTT.

The chain recombines TRBV5-5 with TRBJ1-5; D gene unclear. The CDR3 has 18 amino acids. The V gene lost 5 bases and the J gene lost 1 base, with 22 bases spanning the gap. Per germline, CDR1 SGHKS and CDR2 YYEKEE (reference sequence). CDR3 protein: CASRPSGLGVISNQPQHF. The DNA of the CDR3 is TGTGCCAGCAGACCCTCTGGCTTAGGAGTCATAAGCAATCAGCCCCAGCATTTT.